This TCR beta chain is drawn from a study of OX40 agonist ivuxolimab in advanced cancers. The overall study: Aged 23 to 79 with a mean of 60 years, they were more than 80% male. Anti-PD-1, anti-PD-L1 or anti-CTLA-4 therapy given earlier was allowed, and approximately 40% had some.

This clone was seen more than once but under ten times. Clones were read by immunoSEQ multiplex PCR, and TCRdb kept only the in-frame ones, dropping some. Of under 100,000 clones in the sample, roughly 89% were seen once. A history of autoimmune disease or systemic immunosuppression excluded patients. This receptor was taken from an adult with an advanced solid tumor such as melanoma, head and neck, liver or kidney cancer. Sequencing was performed on CD4+ or CD8+ T cells sorted from blood, taken in a trial of the OX40 agonist ivuxolimab.

The CDR3 region has the DNA TGCGCCAGCAGCTTGGGAACTAGCGGGACCTACGAGCAGTACTTC. Translated: CASSLGTSGTYEQYF. The rearrangement links TRBV5-1 to TRBJ2-7; TRBD2 aligns across 10 bases. Germline assignment: CDR1 SGHRS and CDR2 YFSETQ. CDR3 length: 15 residues. The ends lost 0 bases at V and 2 bases at J; junction bases unmatched: 2.